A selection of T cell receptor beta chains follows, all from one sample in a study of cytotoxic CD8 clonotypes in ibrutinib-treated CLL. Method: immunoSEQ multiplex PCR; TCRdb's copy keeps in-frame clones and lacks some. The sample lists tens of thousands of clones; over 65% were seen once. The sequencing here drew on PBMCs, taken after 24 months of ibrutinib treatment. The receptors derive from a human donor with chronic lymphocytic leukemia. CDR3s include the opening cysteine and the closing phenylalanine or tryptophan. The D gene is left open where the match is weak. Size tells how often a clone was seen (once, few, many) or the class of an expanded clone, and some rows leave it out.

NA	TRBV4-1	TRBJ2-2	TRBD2	TGCGCCAGCAGCCAGTCCGGTGTCGGGGGGTACACCGGGGAGCTGTTTTTT	CASSQSGVGGYTGELFF
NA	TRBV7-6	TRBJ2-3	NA	TGTGCCAGCAGCTTATCAAGGGGGGGCACAGATACGCAGTATTTT	CASSLSRGGTDTQYF
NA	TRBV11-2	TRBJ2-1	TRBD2	TGTGCCAGCAGCCCGGGACTAGCGGCCTACAATGAGCAGTTCTTC	CASSPGLAAYNEQFF
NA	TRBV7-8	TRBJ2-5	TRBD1	TGTGCCAGCAGCGTACAGGGGGCGCGGGGAAAGACCCAGTACTTC	CASSVQGARGKTQYF
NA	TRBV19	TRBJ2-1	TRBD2	TGTGCCAGTAGTATGAACGGGAGGGCCTCATACAATGAGCAGTTCTTC	CASSMNGRASYNEQFF
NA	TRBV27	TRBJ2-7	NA	TGTGCCAGCAGTACCCGGGACTCTGGATCCTACGAGCAGTACTTC	CASSTRDSGSYEQYF
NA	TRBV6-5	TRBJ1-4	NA	TGTGCCAGCAGTTTAAGTTCAACTAATGAAAAACTGTTTTTT	CASSLSSTNEKLFF
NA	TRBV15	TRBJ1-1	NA	TGTGCCACCAGCAGAGATCTGGGGAACACTGAAGCTTTCTTT	CATSRDLGNTEAFF
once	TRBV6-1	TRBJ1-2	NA	TGTGCCAGCAGTTTCGGGGGAAAGGGGCACTACACCTTC	CASSFGGKGHYTF
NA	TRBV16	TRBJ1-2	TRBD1	TGTGCCAGCAGCCTTCCACGGCGGCAGGGGGTTTCAAACTATGGCTACACCTTC	CASSLPRRQGVSNYGYTF
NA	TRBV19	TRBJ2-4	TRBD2	TGTGCCAGTAGTATGGTGATAGCGGGAGGGCAGGGAAAAAACATTCAGTACTTC	CASSMVIAGGQGKNIQYF
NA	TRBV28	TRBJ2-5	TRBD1	TGTGCCAGCAGTTCCCCAGGGGGCGCGTTAGAGACCCAGTACTTC	CASSSPGGALETQYF
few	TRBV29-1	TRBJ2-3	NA	TGCAGCGTAAAGAAGTTGACAGATACGCAGTATTTT	CSVKKLTDTQYF
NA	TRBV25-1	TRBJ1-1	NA	TGTGCCAGCAGTGAATTGGGGGCGAACACTGAAGCTTTCTTT	CASSELGANTEAFF
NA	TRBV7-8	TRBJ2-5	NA	TGTGCCAGCAGCTCTCTAGCAGCTCCGTACTTC	CASSSLAAPYF
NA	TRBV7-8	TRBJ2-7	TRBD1	TGTGCCAGCAGCCGCACGGGACAGGGGTACGAGCAGTACTTC	CASSRTGQGYEQYF
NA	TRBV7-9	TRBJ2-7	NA	TGTGCCAGCAGCTTGAAAGACGAGCAGTACTTC	CASSLKDEQYF
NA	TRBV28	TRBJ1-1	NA	TGTGCCAGCACAGGGGCGACGAACACTGAAGCTTTCTTT	CASTGATNTEAFF
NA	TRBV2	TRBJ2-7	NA	TGTGCCAGCAGTGGACTGAGGGGAGGCTACGAGCAGTACTTC	CASSGLRGGYEQYF
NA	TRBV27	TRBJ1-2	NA	TGTGCCAGCAGTTTTGGGGGCTGGGATGGCTACACCTTC	CASSFGGWDGYTF
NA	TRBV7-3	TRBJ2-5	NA	TGTGCCAGCAGCGCGGACTCCTCTACCCAAGAGACCCAGTACTTC	CASSADSSTQETQYF
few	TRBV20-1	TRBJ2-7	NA	TGCAGTGCCGGCCTAGACAAGCAGTACTTC	CSAGLDKQYF
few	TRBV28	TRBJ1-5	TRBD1	TGTGCCAGCAGTACATCGGACAGGACGGGTCAGCCCCAGCATTTT	CASSTSDRTGQPQHF
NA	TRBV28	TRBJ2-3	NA	TGTGCCAGCCGGCAGTATAGCACAGATACGCAGTATTTT	CASRQYSTDTQYF
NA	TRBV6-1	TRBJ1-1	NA	TGTGCCAGCAGTTTAGGACAGGAAGCTTTCTTT	CASSLGQEAFF
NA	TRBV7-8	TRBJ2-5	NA	TGTGCCAGCAGCCAAAGGGTTTTAGAGACCCAGTACTTC	CASSQRVLETQYF
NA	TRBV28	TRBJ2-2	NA	TGTGCCAGCAGTCCAAGACTAGGGAACACCGGGGAGCTGTTTTTT	CASSPRLGNTGELFF
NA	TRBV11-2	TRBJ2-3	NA	TGTGCCAGCAGCTTAGACCATGGAGATACGCAGTATTTT	CASSLDHGDTQYF
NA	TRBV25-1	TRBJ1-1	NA	TGTGCCAGCAGTGATCAGGGCCGGAACACTGAAGCTTTCTTT	CASSDQGRNTEAFF
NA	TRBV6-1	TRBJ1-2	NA	TGTGCCAGCAGTGAAATGTCGGTCTATGGCTACACCTTC	CASSEMSVYGYTF
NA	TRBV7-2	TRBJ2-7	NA	TGTGCCAGCAGCTTAGGCCAGACCTCCTACGAGCAGTACTTC	CASSLGQTSYEQYF
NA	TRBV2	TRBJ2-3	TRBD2	TGTGCCAGCAGTACAGGACTAGCGGGAGGGACAGATACGCAGTATTTT	CASSTGLAGGTDTQYF
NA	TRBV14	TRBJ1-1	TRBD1	TGTGCCAGCAGCCAAGGACAGGGCACTGAAGCTTTCTTT	CASSQGQGTEAFF
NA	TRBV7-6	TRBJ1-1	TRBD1	TGTGCCAGCAGACCCCAGGGGGCGGCCGGGAACACTGAAGCTTTCTTT	CASRPQGAAGNTEAFF
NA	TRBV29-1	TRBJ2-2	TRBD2	TGCAGCGTGGGGACTAGCGGGACTTCGAACACCGGGGAGCTGTTTTTT	CSVGTSGTSNTGELFF
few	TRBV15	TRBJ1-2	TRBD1	TGTGCCACCAGCTCCCGGACAGGGTCGGGCTACACCTTC	CATSSRTGSGYTF
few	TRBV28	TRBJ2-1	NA	TGTGCCAGCAGTAGTCGATTCCAACAATCAAACAATGAGCAGTTCTTC	CASSSRFQQSNNEQFF
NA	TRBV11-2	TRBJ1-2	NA	TGTGCCAGCTCAACGACAGCTTTATATGGCTACACCTTC	CASSTTALYGYTF
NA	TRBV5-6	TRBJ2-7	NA	TGTGCCAGCAGCTTGAACAGGGTAAACGAGCAGTACTTC	CASSLNRVNEQYF
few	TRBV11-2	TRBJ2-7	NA	TGTGCCAGCAGCTCGGAACAGGGAAGGTACGAGCAGTACTTC	CASSSEQGRYEQYF
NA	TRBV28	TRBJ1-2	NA	TGTGCCAGCAACACCCCAGGGAACGTTAACTATGGCTACACCTTC	CASNTPGNVNYGYTF
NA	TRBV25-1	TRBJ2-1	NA	TGTGCCTCCCTATTGGGGCGGTCCTACAATGAGCAGTTCTTC	CASLLGRSYNEQFF
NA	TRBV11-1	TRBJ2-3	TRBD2	TGTGCCAGCAGCTCGAGGACTAGCGGGGTGAGCACAGATACGCAGTATTTT	CASSSRTSGVSTDTQYF
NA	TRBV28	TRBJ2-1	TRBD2	TGTGCCAGCAGTTTAGGACTAGTGGTAAATGAGCAGTTCTTC	CASSLGLVVNEQFF
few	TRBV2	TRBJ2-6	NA	TGTGCCAGCAGTCCGAGGTCCGAAAAAACCTCTGGGGCCAACGTCCTGACTTTC	CASSPRSEKTSGANVLTF
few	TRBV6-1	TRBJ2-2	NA	TGTGCCAGCAGTGAGACCGGGACAATCTACACCGGGGAGCTGTTTTTT	CASSETGTIYTGELFF
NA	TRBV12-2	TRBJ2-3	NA	TGTGCAAGTCGCTTAGACCAGGTGGGCACAGATACGCAGTATTTT	CASRLDQVGTDTQYF
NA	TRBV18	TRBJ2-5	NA	TGTGCCAGCTCCCGGGCCTGGCGAGAGACCCAGTACTTC	CASSRAWRETQYF
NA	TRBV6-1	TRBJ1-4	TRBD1	TGTGCCAGCACCCTAACAGGGGGCTCGGGGGAAAAACTGTTTTTT	CASTLTGGSGEKLFF
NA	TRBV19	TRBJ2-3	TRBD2	TGTGCCAGTAGTACTGGGAGGGCCGGCACAGATACGCAGTATTTT	CASSTGRAGTDTQYF
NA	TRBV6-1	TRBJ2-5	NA	TGTGCCGGCAACACGGGGGAGCAAGAGACCCAGTACTTC	CAGNTGEQETQYF
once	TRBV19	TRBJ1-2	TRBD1	TGTGCCAGTACTCGACAGGGCTATGGCTACACCTTC	CASTRQGYGYTF
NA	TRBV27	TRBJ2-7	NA	TGTGCCAGCAGCAAGGGGGGCAACTCCTACGAGCAGTACTTC	CASSKGGNSYEQYF
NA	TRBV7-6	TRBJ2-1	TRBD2	TGTGCCAGCAGCGGGACTATCTACAATGAGCAGTTCTTC	CASSGTIYNEQFF
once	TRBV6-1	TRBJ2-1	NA	TGTGCCAGCACCCTTGACGTGTCTGAGCAGTTCTTC	CASTLDVSEQFF